This T cell receptor (beta chain) appears in the sequencing data of a study of T cells in Graves' hyperthyroidism and ophthalmopathy. For the study at large: At the time of initial diagnosis and before any treatment, peripheral blood was collected.

The CDR3 has 13 amino acids. V was pared by 6 bases and J by 10 bases, with 13 bases between. TCR beta CDR3 regions were amplified from RNA transcripts. During a first-round RT-PCR of the TCR CDR3, the HTBI primer set was used. Each CDR3 protein is one row after TCRdb ran MiXCR on the multiplex PCR reads. This sample has about 840,000 distinct CDR3 sequences, with over 35% found just once. In its sample, this clonotype was seen a few times. Around 9.8 ml fresh peripheral blood yielded the PBMCs. The rearrangement links TRBV12-3 or TRBV12-4 to TRBJ1-6; D not certain. Sequencing was carried out using blood. The receptor comes from a man between 18 and 29 years old with Graves' hyperthyroidism. The CDR3 DNA follows: TGTGCCAGCAGCCTTTGGGAGGGCTCACCCCTCCACTTT. Translating gives CASSLWEGSPLHF.